These 5 T cell receptor beta chains were all obtained from the same sample, sequenced in a study of identical twins. Via MiXCR, TCRdb re-called the 5' RACE reads, giving one row per CDR3 protein. Of about 340,000 distinct CDR3 sequences in the sample, 10% to 15% were seen once. This sample was shared with a second study, whose subject was yellow fever vaccine responses in identical twins.

The source material was CD8+ T cells sorted from blood. The receptors stem from a woman under 30 in good health.

Only a few counts were recorded for this clonotype. The chain has TRBV7-8 and TRBJ2-5; a weak D match, TRBD2 (5 bases). V lost 1 base to trimming and J lost 5 bases, with 11 bases between them. This CDR3 spans 14 amino acids. Germline V gives CDR1 SGHVS, CDR2 FQNEAQ. The CDR3 nucleotides read TGTGCCAGCAGCTTAGATAATAGAGGGGAGACCCAGTACTTC. Amino acid sequence: CASSLDNRGETQYF.

This clonotype was counted a few times. This chain uses TRBV7-9 with TRBJ2-7; D gene unclear. CDR3 length equals 11 residues. V shed 5 bases and J shed 6 bases, with 8 bases lying between them. The germline V gene has CDR1 SEHNR and CDR2 FQNEAQ (reference sequence). In nucleotides, the CDR3 is TGTGCCAGCAGCGTGGTGGGCGAGCAGTACTTC. Translation gives CASSVVGEQYF.

In this sample, this clonotype turned up a few times. The V gene is TRBV11-2, the J gene TRBJ2-1, with 12 bases identical to TRBD2. This CDR3 spans 15 amino acids. After removal of 5 bases from V and 8 bases from J, the junction contained 7 bases not matched to a gene. The germline V gene encodes CDR1 SGHAT and CDR2 FQNNGV. The CDR3 DNA sequence: TGTGCCAGCAGCCAACTAGCGGGAGGCACCGATGAGCAGTTCTTC. Protein product: CASSQLAGGTDEQFF. Together with reference TRBV11-2 and TRBJ2-1, the CDR3 gives the full variable domain: EAGVAQSPRYKIIEKRQSVAFWCNPISGHATLYWYQQILGQGPKLLIQFQNNGVVDDSQLPKDRFSAERLKGVDSTLKIQPAKLEDSAVYLCASSQLAGGTDEQFFGPGTRLTVL.

The chain recombines TRBV7-9 with TRBJ2-7; the D gene is possibly TRBD2 (6 bases). Germline CDR1 and CDR2: SEHNR and FQNEAQ (reference sequence). The CDR3 covers 16 residues. V was pared by 3 bases and J by 4 bases, with 19 bases between. CDR3 region: CASSLGRSSESYEQYF. The CDR3 DNA follows: TGTGCCAGCAGCTTGGGACGCTCTAGCGAGAGTTACGAGCAGTACTTC.

This clonotype was detected many times. The chain carries TRBV3-1 and TRBJ2-1; 16 bases are shared with TRBD2. V lost 4 bases and J lost 6; bases outside the gene matches: 12. The CDR3 sequence is 19 residues long. The germline CDR1 and CDR2 sequences are LGHDT and YNNKEL (reference sequence). Here the CDR3 reads CASSPPGLAGGLNSNEQFF. CDR3 in DNA: TGTGCCAGCAGCCCGCCGGGACTAGCGGGGGGGCTCAATAGCAATGAGCAGTTCTTC.